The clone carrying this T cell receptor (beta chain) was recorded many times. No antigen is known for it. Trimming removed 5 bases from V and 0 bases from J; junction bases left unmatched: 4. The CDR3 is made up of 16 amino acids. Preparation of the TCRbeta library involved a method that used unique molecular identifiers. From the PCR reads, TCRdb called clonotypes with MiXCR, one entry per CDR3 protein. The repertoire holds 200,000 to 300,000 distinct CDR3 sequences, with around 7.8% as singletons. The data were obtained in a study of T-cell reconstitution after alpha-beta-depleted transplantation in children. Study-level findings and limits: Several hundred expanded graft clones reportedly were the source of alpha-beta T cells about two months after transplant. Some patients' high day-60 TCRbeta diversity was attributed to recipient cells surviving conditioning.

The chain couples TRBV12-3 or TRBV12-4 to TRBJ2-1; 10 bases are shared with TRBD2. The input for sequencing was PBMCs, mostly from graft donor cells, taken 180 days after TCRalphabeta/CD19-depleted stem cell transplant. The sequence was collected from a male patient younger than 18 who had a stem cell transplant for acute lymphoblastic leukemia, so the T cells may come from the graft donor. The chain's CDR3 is CASSLSGGYSYNEQFF. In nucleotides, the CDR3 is TGTGCCAGCAGTCTTAGCGGGGGGTACTCCTACAATGAGCAGTTCTTC.